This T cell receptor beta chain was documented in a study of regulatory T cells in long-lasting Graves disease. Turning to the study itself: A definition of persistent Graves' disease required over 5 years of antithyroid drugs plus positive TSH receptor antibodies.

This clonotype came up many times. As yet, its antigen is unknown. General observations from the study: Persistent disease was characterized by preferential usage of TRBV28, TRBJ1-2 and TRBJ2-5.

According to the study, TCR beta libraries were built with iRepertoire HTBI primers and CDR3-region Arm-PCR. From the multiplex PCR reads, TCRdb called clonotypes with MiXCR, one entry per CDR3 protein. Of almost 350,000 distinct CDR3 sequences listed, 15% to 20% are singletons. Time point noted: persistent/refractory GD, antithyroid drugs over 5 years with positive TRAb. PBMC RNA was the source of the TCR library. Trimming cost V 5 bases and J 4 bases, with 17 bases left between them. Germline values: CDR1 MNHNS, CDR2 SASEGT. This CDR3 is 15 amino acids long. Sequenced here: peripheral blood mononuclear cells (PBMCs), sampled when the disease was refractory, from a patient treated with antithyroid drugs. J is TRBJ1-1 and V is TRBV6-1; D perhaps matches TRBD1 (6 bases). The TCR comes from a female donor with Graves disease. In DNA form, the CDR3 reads TGTGCCAGCAGTCCGCGACCGGGGGGGGCCACTGAAGCTTTCTTT. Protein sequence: CASSPRPGGATEAFF.